Listed here is a single TCR beta chain. Its target is not known. The sample belongs to a study of cytomegalovirus exposure and HLA in healthy donors. General study findings and limits: Common viral pathogens (according to a later analysis) appeared linked to several of the most significant clusters.

Vbeta (60) and Jbeta (13) primers were used in the PCR. Sequencing was performed with immunoSEQ multiplex PCR; in TCRdb, only in-frame clones are kept and a portion is missing. The table shows more than 200,000 clones, with over 75% occurring only once. Looked up from germline, CDR1 is MNHNS and CDR2 is SASEGT. Trimming pared 6 bases from V and 8 bases from J, leaving 22 bases between. CDR3 size: 15 residues. Material for sequencing was PBMCs. The clonotype comes from a male donor in good health and CMV-seronegative. The V and J genes are TRBV6-1 and TRBJ1-1; D may be TRBD1 (6 bases). CDR3 bases: TGTGCCAGCAGACCATATTCGACAGGAACCAGCGAAGCTTTCTTT. Protein product: CASRPYSTGTSEAFF.